This T cell receptor (beta chain) originates from a study of beta chain features in type 1 diabetes. The study, taken as a whole, reports: The naive, central memory and Treg TCRB repertoires looked more alike in patients than they did in healthy donors. Type 1 diabetes patients showed a moderate but significant shortening of TCRB CDR3s in all four CD4+ subsets. In type 1 diabetes patients, VDJ junctions had fewer insertions; deletions at these junctions were more frequent.

The entirety of the isolated RNA underwent reverse transcription, so expressed TCRB transcripts were sequenced. TCRdb's copy holds only in-frame clones and misses some; the assay was immunoSEQ multiplex PCR. The data show 110,000 or so clones, roughly 40% seen once. Looked up from germline, CDR1 is SGDLS and CDR2 is YYNGEE. The ends were cut back, 0 bases at V and 5 bases at J, with 14 bases in the middle. This CDR3 comprises 15 residues. This clone was observed a few times. The target antigen is unknown. The sequenced material came from stem cell memory CD4+ T cells from blood. The clonotype originates from a young woman in good health. The chain combines TRBV9 with TRBJ2-5, with D maybe TRBD2 (5 bases). The CDR3 sequence is CASSVAVSGWETQYF. CDR3 nucleotides: TGTGCCAGCAGCGTAGCCGTCAGCGGCTGGGAGACCCAGTACTTC.